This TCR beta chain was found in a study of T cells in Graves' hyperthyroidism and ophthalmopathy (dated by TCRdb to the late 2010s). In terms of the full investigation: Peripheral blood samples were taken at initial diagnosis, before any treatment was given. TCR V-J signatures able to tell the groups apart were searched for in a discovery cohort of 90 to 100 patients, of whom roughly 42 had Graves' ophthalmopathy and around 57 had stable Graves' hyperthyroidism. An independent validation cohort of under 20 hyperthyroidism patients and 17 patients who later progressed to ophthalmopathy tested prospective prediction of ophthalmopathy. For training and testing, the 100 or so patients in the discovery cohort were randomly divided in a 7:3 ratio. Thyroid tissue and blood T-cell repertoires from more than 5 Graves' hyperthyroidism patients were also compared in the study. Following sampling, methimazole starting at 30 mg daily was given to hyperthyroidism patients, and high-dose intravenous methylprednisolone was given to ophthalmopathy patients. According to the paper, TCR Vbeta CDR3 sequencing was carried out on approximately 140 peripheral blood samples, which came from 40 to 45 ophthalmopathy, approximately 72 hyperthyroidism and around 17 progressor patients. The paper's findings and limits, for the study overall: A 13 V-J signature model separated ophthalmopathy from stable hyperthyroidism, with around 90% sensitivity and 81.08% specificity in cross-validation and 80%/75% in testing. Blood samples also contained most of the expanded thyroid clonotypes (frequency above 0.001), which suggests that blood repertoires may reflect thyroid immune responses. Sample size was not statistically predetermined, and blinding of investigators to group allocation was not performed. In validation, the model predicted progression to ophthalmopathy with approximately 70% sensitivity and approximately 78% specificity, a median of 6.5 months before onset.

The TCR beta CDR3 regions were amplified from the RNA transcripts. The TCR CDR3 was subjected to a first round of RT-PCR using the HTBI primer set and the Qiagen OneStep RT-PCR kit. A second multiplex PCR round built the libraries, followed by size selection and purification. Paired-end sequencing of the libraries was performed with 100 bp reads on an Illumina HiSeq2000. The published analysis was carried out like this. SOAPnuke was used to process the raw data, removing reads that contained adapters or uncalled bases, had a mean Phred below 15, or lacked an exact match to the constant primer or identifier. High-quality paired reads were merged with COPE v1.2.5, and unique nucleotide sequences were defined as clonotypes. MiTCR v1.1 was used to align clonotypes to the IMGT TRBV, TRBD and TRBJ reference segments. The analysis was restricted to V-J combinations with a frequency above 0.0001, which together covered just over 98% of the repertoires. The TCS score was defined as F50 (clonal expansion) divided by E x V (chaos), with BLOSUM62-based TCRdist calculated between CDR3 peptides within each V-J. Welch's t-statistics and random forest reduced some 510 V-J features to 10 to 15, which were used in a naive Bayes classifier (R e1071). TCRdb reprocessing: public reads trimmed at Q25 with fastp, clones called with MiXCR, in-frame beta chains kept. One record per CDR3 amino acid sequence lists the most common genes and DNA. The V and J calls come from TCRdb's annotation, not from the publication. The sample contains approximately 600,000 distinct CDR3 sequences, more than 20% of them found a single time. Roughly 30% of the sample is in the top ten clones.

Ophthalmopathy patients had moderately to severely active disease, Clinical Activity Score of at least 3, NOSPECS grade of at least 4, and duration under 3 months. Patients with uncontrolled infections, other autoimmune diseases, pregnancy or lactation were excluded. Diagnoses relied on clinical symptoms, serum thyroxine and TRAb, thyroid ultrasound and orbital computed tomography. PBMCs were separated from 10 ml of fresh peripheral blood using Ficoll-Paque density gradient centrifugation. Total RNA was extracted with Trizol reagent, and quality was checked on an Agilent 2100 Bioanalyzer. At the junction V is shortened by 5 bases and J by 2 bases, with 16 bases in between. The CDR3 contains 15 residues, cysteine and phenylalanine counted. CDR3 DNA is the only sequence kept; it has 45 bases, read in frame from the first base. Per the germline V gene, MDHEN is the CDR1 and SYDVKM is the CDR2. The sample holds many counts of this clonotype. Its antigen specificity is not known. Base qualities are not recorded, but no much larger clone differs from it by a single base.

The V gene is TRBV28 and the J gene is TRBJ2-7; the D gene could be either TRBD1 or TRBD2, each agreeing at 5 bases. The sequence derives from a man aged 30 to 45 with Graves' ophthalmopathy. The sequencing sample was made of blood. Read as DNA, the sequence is TGTGCCAGCAGTAAAGGGAGAACAGGAACCTACGAGCAGTACTTC. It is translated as CASSKGRTGTYEQYF.